The 14 T cell receptor beta chains below come from one sample, sequenced in a study of molecular identifiers for immune sequencing clone quantification. TCRdb redid the calling of the PCR reads with MiXCR, one entry per CDR3 protein. The table shows about 630,000 distinct CDR3 sequences, with around 25% occurring only once. The sequenced sample was naive CD8+ T cells from blood, with Jurkat cell RNA spiked in. Subset described: FACS-sorted CD8+CD4-CCR7+CD45RA+ naive T cells. These receptor sequences come from a human donor in good health. Some libraries in this study had Jurkat cell RNA spiked in.

This clonotype was found many times. The chain recombines TRBV4-3 with TRBJ1-4, with D possibly matching TRBD1 (5 bases). This CDR3 has 15 amino acids. Trimming took off 4 bases at V and 12 bases at J, with 21 bases between the two ends. In germline, CDR1 is LGHNA, CDR2 YSLEER. As DNA, the CDR3 is TGCGCCAGCAGCCCAGGGCGGGGGAAGGGAATAGAACTGTTTTTT. Its protein is CASSPGRGKGIELFF.

This clonotype was recorded at least ten times. This rearrangement joins TRBV28 to TRBJ2-5, with TRBD2 identical over 7 bases. Germline CDR1 and CDR2: MDHEN and SYDVKM. With 6 bases clipped from V and 1 base from J, the junction kept 8 bases outside the gene matches. The CDR3 is 15 residues long. CDR3 protein: CASRILTSRQETQYF. The CDR3, as DNA: TGTGCCAGCAGAATATTGACTAGCCGCCAAGAGACCCAGTACTTC. Filled out from reference TRBV28 and TRBJ2-5, the complete variable domain reads DVKVTQSSRYLVKRTGEKVFLECVQDMDHENMFWYRQDPGLGLRLIYFSYDVKMKEKGDIPEGYSVSREKKERFSLILESASTNQTSMYLCASRILTSRQETQYFGPGTRLLVL.

The chain couples TRBV7-9 to TRBJ1-5, with 11 bases matching TRBD1. Germline CDR1 is SEHNR and CDR2 is FQNEAQ (reference sequence). V lost 5 bases to trimming and J lost 6 bases; unmatched junction nucleotides: 6. CDR3 size: 15 residues. The CDR3 nucleotides are TGTGCCAGCAGCCATGGACAGGGGGCCGGTCAGCCCCAGCATTTT. Its protein is CASSHGQGAGQPQHF.

This clonotype was recorded many times. V is TRBV9 and J is TRBJ2-2; 7 nucleotides align to TRBD1. The CDR3 consists of 14 residues. Trimming removed 4 bases from V and 4 bases from J; junction bases left unmatched: 4. Germline loops: CDR1 SGDLS, CDR2 YYNGEE. The CDR3 DNA follows: TGTGCCAGCAGCCACACAGGGGCCACCGGGGAGCTGTTTTTT. Its protein is CASSHTGATGELFF.

The table lists this clonotype with many counts. Here the CDR3 DNA reads TGTGCCAGCAGCTTATTAATTACCCGTCTGGGCAGGGCCCTTTCTGGGGCCAACGTCCTGACTTTC. It encodes CASSLLITRLGRALSGANVLTF. The chain combines TRBV7-2 with TRBJ2-6; weak D call: TRBD1 (5 bases). Germline CDR1 and CDR2: SGHTA and FQGNSA. There are 22 residues in the CDR3. The V gene lost 2 bases and the J gene lost 1 base, with 27 bases spanning the gap.

In the case of this clonotype: A much larger clone lies a single base off, so this may be a read error. This chain uses TRBV7-3 with TRBJ2-3; 7 bases align to TRBD2. V lost 5 bases to trimming and J lost 0 bases; unmatched junction nucleotides: 11. This CDR3 has 17 residues. Germline CDR1 is SGHTA and CDR2 is FQGTGA. CDR3 amino acids: CASSPISSGRSTDTQYF. In DNA form, the CDR3 reads TGTGCCAGCAGCCCAATCTCTAGCGGCCGGAGCACAGATACGCAGTATTTT. Looking up the rest from reference TRBV7-3 and TRBJ2-3 gives the full variable domain: GAGVSQTPSNKVTEKGKYVELRCDPISGHTALYWYRQSLGQGPEFLIYFQGTGAADDSGLPNDRFFAVRPEGSVSTLKIQRTERGDSAVYLCASSPISSGRSTDTQYFGPGTRLTVL.

This clonotype was observed many times. This rearrangement joins TRBV28 to TRBJ2-3; maybe TRBD2 (5 bases). CDR1 is MDHEN and CDR2 is SYDVKM in the germline V gene. V was trimmed by 4 bases and J by 0 bases, leaving 11 bases between them. The CDR3 sequence is 15 residues long. This chain's CDR3 is CASSYMRESTDTQYF. In DNA, the CDR3 is TGTGCCAGCAGTTATATGAGGGAAAGCACAGATACGCAGTATTTT.

This chain uses TRBV7-2 with TRBJ1-4; tentative D call: TRBD1 (5 bases). The CDR3 totals 16 residues. CDR1 and CDR2 from the germline V gene are SGHTA and FQGNSA. V was trimmed by 3 bases and J by 0 bases, leaving 11 bases between them. Written as DNA, the CDR3 is TGTGCCAGCAGCTTCGCTGGGGCTGCAACTAATGAAAAACTGTTTTTT. Encoded protein: CASSFAGAATNEKLFF. The full variable domain, in which reference TRBV7-2 and TRBJ1-4 provide the parts outside the CDR3, is GAGVSQSPSNKVTEKGKDVELRCDPISGHTALYWYRQSLGQGLEFLIYFQGNSAPDKSGLPSDRFSAERTGGSVSTLTIQRTQQEDSAVYLCASSFAGAATNEKLFFGSGTQLSVL.

This clonotype was picked up a small number of times. In DNA, the CDR3 is TGTGCCAGCAGTTACAACGGACAGGTTAATGAAAAACTGTTTTTT. Translating it yields CASSYNGQVNEKLFF. The chain employs TRBV6-5 and TRBJ1-4; 7 bases agree with TRBD1. Unmatched junction bases numbered 4, after V lost 2 bases and J lost 4 bases. Per the germline V gene, CDR1 is MNHEY and CDR2 is SVGAGI. The CDR3 contains 15 residues.

This clonotype was seen more than once but under ten times. This chain uses TRBV9 with TRBJ2-1, with 13 bases lining up with TRBD2. Germline V gene sequence: CDR1 SGDLS, CDR2 YYNGEE. This CDR3 is built from 14 residues. The junction had 4 bases not matched to a gene; V was cut back by 5 bases and J by 8 bases. CDR3 residues: CASSGLAGDDEQFF. Here the CDR3 DNA reads TGTGCCAGCAGTGGACTAGCGGGAGATGATGAGCAGTTCTTC.

The chain joins TRBV28 to TRBJ1-1; D is possibly TRBD1 (6 bases). This CDR3 comprises 20 residues. Germline lookup yields CDR1 MDHEN and CDR2 SYDVKM. V lost 4 bases, J lost 0 bases, and 27 bases lay in between. The CDR3 DNA reads as TGTGCCAGCAGTTCCCACAACAGGGTTTGGGTCGAGCAAATGAACACTGAAGCTTTCTTT. It codes for CASSSHNRVWVEQMNTEAFF.

The sample holds many counts of this clonotype. CDR3 sequence (DNA): TGTGCCAGCAGCTCCCCAGACTACGAGCAGTACTTC. It yields the protein CASSSPDYEQYF. This rearrangement joins TRBV7-8 to TRBJ2-7; unclear D gene. Trimming shortened V by 4 bases and J by 3 bases, and 7 bases separated the two germline ends. CDR1 SGHVS and CDR2 FQNEAQ come from the germline V gene. This CDR3 is 12 amino acids long.

This sequence joins TRBV12-3 or TRBV12-4 and TRBJ1-2; 7 nucleotides align to TRBD1. The V and J ends lost 2 bases and 0 bases, in that order; junction bases with no gene match: 6. The CDR3 consists of 16 residues. The CDR3 here is CASSLMRQGTNYGYTF. CDR3 coding DNA: TGTGCCAGCAGTTTAATGAGACAGGGCACTAACTATGGCTACACCTTC.

Ten or more counts support this clonotype. The chain is built from TRBV16 and TRBJ2-3; D call uncertain. The CDR3 is 16 residues long. V was pared by 1 base and J by 0 bases, with 11 bases between. Looked up from germline, CDR1 is KGHSY and CDR2 is FQNENV. CDR3 sequence: CASSQFHTPSTDTQYF. CDR3 coding DNA: TGTGCCAGCAGCCAATTTCACACCCCAAGCACAGATACGCAGTATTTT.